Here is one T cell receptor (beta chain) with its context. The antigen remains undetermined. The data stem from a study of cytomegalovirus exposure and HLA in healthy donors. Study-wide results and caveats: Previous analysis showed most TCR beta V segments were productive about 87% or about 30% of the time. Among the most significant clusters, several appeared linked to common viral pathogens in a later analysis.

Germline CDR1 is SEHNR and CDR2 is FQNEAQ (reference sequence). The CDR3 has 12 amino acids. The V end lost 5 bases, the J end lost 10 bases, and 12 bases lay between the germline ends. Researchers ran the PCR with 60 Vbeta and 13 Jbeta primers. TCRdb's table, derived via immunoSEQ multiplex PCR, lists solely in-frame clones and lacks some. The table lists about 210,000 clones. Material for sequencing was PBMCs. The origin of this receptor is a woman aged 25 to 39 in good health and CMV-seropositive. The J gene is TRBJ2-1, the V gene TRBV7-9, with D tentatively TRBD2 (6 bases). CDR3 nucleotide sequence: TGTGCCAGCAGCGCGGACTACCACGAGCAGTTCTTC. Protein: CASSADYHEQFF.